These 9 T cell receptor beta chains originate from one sample sequenced in a study of T cells after yellow fever vaccination. From the 5' RACE reads, TCRdb called clonotypes with MiXCR, one entry per CDR3 protein. The table records about 320,000 distinct CDR3 sequences, 3.5% to 4.5% of them present only once. The sample was PBMCs, taken 15 days after the yellow fever booster vaccination. Receptor source: a man aged 18 to 35 who received the YFV17D yellow fever vaccine.

Regarding this clonotype: This may stem from a read error, because a much larger clone lies one nucleotide away. V is TRBV10-3 and J is TRBJ1-1, with a weak D call TRBD1 (6 bases). This CDR3 has 14 amino acids. CDR1 is ENHRY and CDR2 is SYGVKD in the germline V gene. The CDR3 region is CAISERQGNTEDFF. CDR3 DNA sequence: TGTGCCATCAGTGAGCGTCAGGGGAACACTGAAGATTTCTTT.

This clonotype was detected ten times or more. The J gene is TRBJ1-2, the V gene TRBV6-2 or TRBV6-3; 8 bases fit TRBD1. Germline V gives CDR1 MNHEY, CDR2 SVGEGT. This CDR3 contains 13 residues. J gave up 1 base and V 7 bases, and 2 bases lay outside the gene matches. The CDR3 spells CASTDRDNYGYTF. As DNA, the CDR3 is TGTGCCAGCACGGACAGGGATAACTATGGCTACACCTTC.

This clonotype has more than one count but fewer than ten. The chain has TRBV5-4 and TRBJ2-3; 11 bases line up with TRBD2. Trimming removed 3 bases from V and 6 bases from J; junction bases left unmatched: 9. The CDR3 is 16 residues long. The germline CDR1 and CDR2 sequences are SGHNT and YYREEE (reference sequence). The CDR3 loop is CASSSRELAGADTQYF. For the CDR3, the DNA is TGTGCCAGCAGCTCTAGGGAACTAGCGGGGGCGGATACGCAGTATTTT.

Ten or more counts support this clonotype. V gene TRBV7-9 combines with J gene TRBJ2-3; D is perhaps TRBD1 or TRBD2 (5 bases each). V lost 2 bases, J lost 6 bases, and 12 bases lay in between. This CDR3 has 14 residues. CDR1 and CDR2 (germline): SEHNR, FQNEAQ (reference sequence). CDR3 DNA sequence: TGTGCCAGCAGCTTATCGGGGCAGCGGGATACGCAGTATTTT. It encodes CASSLSGQRDTQYF.

This clonotype has ten or more counts. V is TRBV5-1 and J is TRBJ1-5, with D tentatively TRBD1 (5 bases). Looked up from germline, CDR1 is SGHRS and CDR2 is YFSETQ. Deletions cut 3 bases from V and 2 bases from J, with 9 bases between. The CDR3 runs 14 residues. The CDR3 DNA is TGCGCCAGCAGCTGGGGCGGAGGCAATCAGCCCCAGCATTTT. This translates into CASSWGGGNQPQHF.

This clonotype was detected ten times or more. CDR3 residues: CASSQVRTQPTTF. As DNA, the CDR3 is TGCGCCAGCAGCCAAGTAAGAACACAGCCTACCACCTTC. The gene calls are TRBV4-3 and TRBJ1-2, with D uncertain. Germline V gene sequence: CDR1 LGHNA, CDR2 YSLEER. The CDR3 loop spans 13 amino acids. Trimming shortened V by 1 base and J by 13 bases, and 16 bases separated the two germline ends.

This clonotype was observed at least ten times. The chain links TRBV9 to TRBJ1-2; the match to TRBD1 covers 9 bases. The V gene's germline CDR1 is SGDLS and CDR2 YYNGEE. This CDR3 has 15 residues. V trimming: 0 bases; J trimming: 4 bases; junction bases outside the gene matches: 4. CDR3 in DNA: TGTGCCAGCAGCGTAGATAGGACAGGGGCCTATGGCTACACCTTC. Protein: CASSVDRTGAYGYTF.

This clonotype was detected a few times. The chain uses TRBV5-1 and TRBJ2-5; 11 positions agree with TRBD2. V trimming: 0 bases; J trimming: 5 bases; junction bases outside the gene matches: 6. Germline CDR1 is SGHRS and CDR2 is YFSETQ. The CDR3 covers 16 residues. CDR3: CASSLESSGGYETQYF. The CDR3 region has the DNA TGCGCCAGCAGCTTGGAGTCTAGCGGGGGGTATGAGACCCAGTACTTC.

The rearrangement joins TRBV20-1 to TRBJ2-3, with D unclear. Germline loops: CDR1 DFQATT, CDR2 SNEGSKA (reference sequence). Trimming shortened V by 5 bases and J by 3 bases, and 9 bases separated the two germline ends. CDR3 length equals 12 residues. The CDR3 region has the DNA TGCAGTGCTCTACCCGTTACAGATACGCAGTATTTT. It specifies CSALPVTDTQYF.